The rows below give T cell receptor beta chains drawn from one sample of a study of blood T cells in healthy people across ages. One entry per CDR3 protein results from TCRdb running MiXCR on the 5' RACE reads. Found here are about 690,000 distinct CDR3 sequences, 35% to 50% of them singletons; the top ten hold roughly 30%. Sequenced sample: blood. The receptors here all came from a man older than 75 in good health. CDR3s include the opening cysteine and the closing phenylalanine or tryptophan. D genes are given only for firm matches. Size tells how often a clone was seen (once, few, many) or the class of an expanded clone, and some rows leave it out.

J gene: TRBJ1-1
D gene: -
clone size: -
V gene: TRBV20-1
CDR3 DNA: TGCAGTGCTAGGGGAATCAGGACTGCCGCGGGAGCTTTCTTT
CDR3 protein: CSARGIRTAAGAFF

J gene: TRBJ2-7
D gene: -
clone size: -
V gene: TRBV11-1
CDR3 DNA: TGTGCCAGCAGCCCGCCTAGCGCGGGGATTTCCTACGAGCAGTACTTC
CDR3 protein: CASSPPSAGISYEQYF

J gene: TRBJ2-3
D gene: -
clone size: few
V gene: TRBV5-6
CDR3 DNA: TGTGCCAGCAGCTTCGGATGGACTGGTAGCACAGATACGCAGTATTTT
CDR3 protein: CASSFGWTGSTDTQYF

J gene: TRBJ2-4
D gene: -
clone size: few
V gene: TRBV10-2
CDR3 DNA: TGCGCCAGCAGTGACCCAAACATTCAGTACTTC
CDR3 protein: CASSDPNIQYF

J gene: TRBJ2-3
D gene: -
clone size: -
V gene: TRBV9
CDR3 DNA: TGTGCCAGCAGCGTAGTCGAGTATCCGGACACAGATACGCAGTATTTT
CDR3 protein: CASSVVEYPDTDTQYF

J gene: TRBJ2-1
D gene: -
clone size: once
V gene: TRBV4-3
CDR3 DNA: TGCGCCAGCAGCCAAGAGAAGTGGGCCGACTCCTACAATGAGCAGTTCTTC
CDR3 protein: CASSQEKWADSYNEQFF

J gene: TRBJ2-5
D gene: TRBD2
clone size: few
V gene: TRBV10-1
CDR3 DNA: TGCGCCAGCAGTGGGACTAGCGGGAGGCCCGGAATCCAAGAGACCCAGTACTTC
CDR3 protein: CASSGTSGRPGIQETQYF

J gene: TRBJ2-1
D gene: TRBD2
clone size: -
V gene: TRBV19
CDR3 DNA: TGTGCCAGTAGTATCCCCATTCTTTCTCGACTAGCGGCGCCTATGCATGAGCAGTTCTTC
CDR3 protein: CASSIPILSRLAAPMHEQFF

J gene: TRBJ2-7
D gene: -
clone size: -
V gene: TRBV10-2
CDR3 DNA: TGCGCCAGCAGTGAGACAGCCACAGAATACGAGCAGTACTTC
CDR3 protein: CASSETATEYEQYF

J gene: TRBJ2-1
D gene: TRBD2
clone size: -
V gene: TRBV27
CDR3 DNA: TGTGTCAGCAGTTTAGGGGTAGCGGGCTCCTACAATGAGCAGTTCTTC
CDR3 protein: CVSSLGVAGSYNEQFF

J gene: TRBJ2-7
D gene: TRBD2
clone size: many
V gene: TRBV20-1
CDR3 DNA: TGCAGTGCTAGTTCGTGGCGGGGGAGCTCCTACGAGCAGTACTTC
CDR3 protein: CSASSWRGSSYEQYF

J gene: TRBJ1-4
D gene: -
clone size: -
V gene: TRBV28
CDR3 DNA: TGTGCCAGCAGTAAAACCGGGACAAACGGAAAACTGTTTTTT
CDR3 protein: CASSKTGTNGKLFF